One sample yielded the 5 T cell receptor beta chains listed below, sequenced in a study of early stage breast cancer tumors. Generated by immunoSEQ multiplex PCR, the TCRdb table keeps only in-frame clones and is missing some. This table holds 50,000 to 65,000 clones, around nine tenths found once. Sequencing used blood. These receptors were taken from a person aged 65 to 85 with breast cancer.

The rearrangement joins TRBV7-2 to TRBJ2-5; 9 bases map to TRBD2. Germline V gene sequence: CDR1 SGHTA, CDR2 FQGNSA. After removal of 1 base from V and 1 base from J, the junction contained 7 bases not matched to a gene. The CDR3 is 17 amino acids. The CDR3: CASSLGLAGPRQETQYF. The CDR3, as DNA: TGTGCCAGCAGCTTAGGGCTAGCGGGACCGCGCCAAGAGACCCAGTACTTC.

J is TRBJ2-7 and V is TRBV11-3, with no clear D. Trimming pared 4 bases from V and 7 bases from J, leaving 11 bases between. The CDR3 has 12 amino acids. In germline, CDR1 is SGHNT, CDR2 YENEEA. The CDR3 here is CASSSIGGEQYF. The CDR3 nucleotides are TGTGCCAGCAGCTCCATTGGCGGAGAGCAGTACTTC.

The V call is TRBV11-2, the J call TRBJ2-7, with 15 bases fitting TRBD2. Germline lookup yields CDR1 SGHAT and CDR2 FQNNGV. This CDR3 is 18 amino acids long. V gave up 5 bases and J gave up 4 bases; unmatched junction bases: 12. The chain's CDR3 is CASSLGLAGGLPQYEQYF. The CDR3 coding sequence is TGTGCCAGCAGCCTGGGACTAGCGGGGGGCTTACCCCAATACGAGCAGTACTTC.

V usage is TRBV18 and J usage is TRBJ2-5; 9 bases match TRBD1. This CDR3 is built from 14 residues. Trimming at V came to 1 base and at J to 4 bases, leaving 1 base not matched to a gene. Germline values: CDR1 KGHSH, CDR2 LQKENI. CDR3 coding DNA: TGTGCCAGCTCACCACAGACAGGGGGAGAGACCCAGTACTTC. As protein: CASSPQTGGETQYF.

This chain joins TRBV2 and TRBJ2-2, with 8 bases identical to TRBD2. CDR1 SNHLY and CDR2 FYNNEI come from the germline V gene. The CDR3 contains 16 residues. Trimming cost V 2 bases and J 4 bases; bases outside gene matches: 6. The CDR3 loop reads CASSEWASGLTGELFF. Here the CDR3 DNA reads TGTGCCAGCAGTGAATGGGCTAGCGGGCTCACCGGGGAGCTGTTTTTT.